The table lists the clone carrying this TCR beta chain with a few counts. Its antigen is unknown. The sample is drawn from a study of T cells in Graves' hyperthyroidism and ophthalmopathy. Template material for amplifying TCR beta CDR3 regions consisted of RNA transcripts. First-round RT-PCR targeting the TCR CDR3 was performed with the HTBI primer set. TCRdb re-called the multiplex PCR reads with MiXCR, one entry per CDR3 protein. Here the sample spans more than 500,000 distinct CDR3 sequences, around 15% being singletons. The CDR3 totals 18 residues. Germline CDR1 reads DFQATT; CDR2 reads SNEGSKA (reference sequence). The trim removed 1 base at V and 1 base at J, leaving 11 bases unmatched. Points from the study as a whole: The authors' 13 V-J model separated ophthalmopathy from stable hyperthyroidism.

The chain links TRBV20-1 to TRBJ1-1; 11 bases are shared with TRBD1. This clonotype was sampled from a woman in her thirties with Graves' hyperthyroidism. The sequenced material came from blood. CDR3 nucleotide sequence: TGCAGTGCTAGAGCCACCGGAGGGGACAGGGGGTGGAACACTGAAGCTTTCTTT. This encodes CSARATGGDRGWNTEAFF.